Each of the 10 T cell receptor beta chains below was sequenced from the same sample in a study of CD8 T cells in Susac syndrome. RNA was extracted with the RNeasy kit, and a quantity of roughly 0.5 to 1 ug was reverse transcribed using random hexamers. TCRdb re-analysed the immunoSEQ multiplex PCR reads in MiXCR, keeping a single row per CDR3 protein. The table includes around 280,000 distinct CDR3 sequences, 90% to 95% detected once. Sequencing input: CD4+ T cells from PBMCs. These receptors all stem from a human donor with multiple sclerosis.

This sequence joins TRBV14 and TRBJ1-2; D is ambiguous. Germline V CDR1 and CDR2: SGHDN, FVKESK. This CDR3 spans 13 amino acids. V gave up 10 bases and J gave up 4 bases, with 16 bases separating them. The CDR3 protein is CATSNAESYGYTF. The CDR3 nucleotides are TGTGCCACCTCCAACGCGGAGTCCTATGGCTACACCTTC.

The chain links TRBV6-2 or TRBV6-3 to TRBJ2-4, with 7 bases fitting TRBD2. V trimming: 2 bases; J trimming: 2 bases; junction bases outside the gene matches: 6. CDR3 length: 16 residues. CDR1 and CDR2 (germline): MNHEY, SVGEGT. Here the CDR3 DNA reads TGTGCCAGCAGTTACCCAGCGGGACTACCCAAAAACATTCAGTACTTC. It translates to CASSYPAGLPKNIQYF.

V gene TRBV7-7 combines with J gene TRBJ2-5; D might be TRBD2 (6 bases). The CDR3 loop spans 15 amino acids. Germline V gene sequence: CDR1 SSHAT, CDR2 FNYEAQ (reference sequence). CDR3 region: CASGPVAALGETQYF. The DNA for the CDR3 is TGTGCTAGCGGTCCCGTGGCGGCCCTGGGGGAGACCCAGTACTTC.

The chain couples TRBV12-3 or TRBV12-4 to TRBJ1-3, with D possibly TRBD1 on 5 matching bases. V gave up 7 bases and J gave up 2 bases, with 21 bases separating them. The CDR3 covers 17 residues. CDR3 region: CASNFRVGWGPGNTIYF. CDR3 DNA: TGTGCCAGCAACTTTCGTGTAGGCTGGGGACCTGGAAACACCATATATTTT.

This chain joins TRBV10-3 and TRBJ2-1; 8 nucleotides line up with TRBD2. Germline CDR1 reads ENHRY; CDR2 reads SYGVKD. V lost 6 bases and J lost 8; bases outside the gene matches: 6. This CDR3 has 13 amino acids. CDR3 DNA sequence: TGTGCCATCAGCCCGGGGGGGCGGCATGAGCAGTTCTTC. It specifies CAISPGGRHEQFF.

The chain employs TRBV29-1 and TRBJ1-3; D is unclear. Trimming cost V 0 bases and J 0 bases, with 9 bases left between them. Per the germline V gene, CDR1 is SQVTM and CDR2 is ANQGSEA. The CDR3 is 15 residues long. For the CDR3, the DNA is TGCAGCGTTGAAGATTCGGGCAGCTCTGGAAACACCATATATTTT. It yields the protein CSVEDSGSSGNTIYF.

The J gene is TRBJ1-1, the V gene TRBV29-1; D not certain. The CDR3 extends over 14 amino acids. Germline V gene lookup returns CDR1 SQVTM and CDR2 ANQGSEA. Deletions cut 7 bases from V and 0 bases from J, with 15 bases between. The CDR3 region has the DNA TGCAGCGGCGCGCGCTCAATAATGAACACTGAAGCTTTCTTT. Its translation is CSGARSIMNTEAFF.

This sequence joins TRBV7-9 and TRBJ2-3, with D possibly being TRBD2 (6 bases). Trimming pared 6 bases from V and 1 base from J, leaving 20 bases between. The CDR3 runs to 17 residues. Germline V gene lookup returns CDR1 SEHNR and CDR2 FQNEAQ (reference sequence). The CDR3 DNA reads as TGTGCCAGCAGTTATAGCCCGGGGGTTCCCGGCACAGATACGCAGTATTTT. It codes for CASSYSPGVPGTDTQYF.

The chain recombines TRBV14 with TRBJ2-7; D call uncertain. This CDR3 has 15 amino acids. Germline CDR1 is SGHDN and CDR2 is FVKESK. V lost 1 base and J 2 bases, leaving 12 bases between the germline ends. The CDR3 region has the DNA TGTGCCAGCAGCCAAGGACCCATTCCCCCCTACGAGCAGTACTTC. Its translation: CASSQGPIPPYEQYF.

The rearrangement links TRBV12-3 or TRBV12-4 to TRBJ2-3, with D possibly TRBD1 on 6 matching bases. Trimming removed 2 bases from V and 2 bases from J, with 8 bases in between. The CDR3 is made up of 14 amino acids. The CDR3 loop is CASSLRGSTDTQYF. In nucleotides, the CDR3 is TGTGCCAGCAGTTTAAGGGGGTCCACAGATACGCAGTATTTT.